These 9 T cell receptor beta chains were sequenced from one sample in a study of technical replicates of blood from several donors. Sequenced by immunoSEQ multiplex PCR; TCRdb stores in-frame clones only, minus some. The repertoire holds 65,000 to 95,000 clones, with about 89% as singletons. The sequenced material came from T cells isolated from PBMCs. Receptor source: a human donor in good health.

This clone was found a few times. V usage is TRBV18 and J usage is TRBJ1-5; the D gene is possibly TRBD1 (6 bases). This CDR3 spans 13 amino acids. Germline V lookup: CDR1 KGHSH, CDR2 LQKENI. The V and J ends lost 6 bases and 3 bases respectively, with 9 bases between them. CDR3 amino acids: CASSGQTNQPQHF. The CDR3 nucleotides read TGTGCCAGCTCTGGACAGACCAATCAGCCCCAGCATTTT.

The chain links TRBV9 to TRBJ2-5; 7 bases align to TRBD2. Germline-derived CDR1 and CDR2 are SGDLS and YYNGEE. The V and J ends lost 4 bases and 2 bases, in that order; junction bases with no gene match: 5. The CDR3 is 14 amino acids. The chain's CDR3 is CASSREVGQETQYF. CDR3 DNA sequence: TGTGCCAGCAGCCGGGAGGTGGGGCAAGAGACCCAGTACTTC. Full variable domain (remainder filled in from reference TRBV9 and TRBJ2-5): DSGVTQTPKHLITATGQRVTLRCSPRSGDLSVYWYQQSLDQGLQFLIQYYNGEERAKGNILERFSAQQFPDLHSELNLSSLELGDSALYFCASSREVGQETQYFGPGTRLLVL.

CDR3 sequence reads: CAIRRQGSHEQYF. DNA for the CDR3: TGTGCCATCAGGCGCCAGGGGTCCCACGAGCAGTACTTC. The V gene is TRBV10-3, the J gene TRBJ2-7, with a possible D match to TRBD1 (6 bases). V lost 6 bases and J lost 5, with 14 bases in between. The germline V gene encodes CDR1 ENHRY and CDR2 SYGVKD. The length of the CDR3 is 13 residues.

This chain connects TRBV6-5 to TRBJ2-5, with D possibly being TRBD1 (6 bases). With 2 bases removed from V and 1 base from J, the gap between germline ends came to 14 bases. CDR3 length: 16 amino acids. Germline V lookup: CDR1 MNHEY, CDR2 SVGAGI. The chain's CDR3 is CASSYARDTLQETQYF. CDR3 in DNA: TGTGCCAGCAGTTACGCGAGGGACACCCTCCAAGAGACCCAGTACTTC.

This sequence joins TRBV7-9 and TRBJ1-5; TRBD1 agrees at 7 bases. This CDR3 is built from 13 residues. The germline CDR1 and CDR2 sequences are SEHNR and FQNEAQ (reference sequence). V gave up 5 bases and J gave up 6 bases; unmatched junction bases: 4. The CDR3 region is CASSRQGGQPQHF. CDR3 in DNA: TGTGCCAGCAGCAGACAGGGAGGTCAGCCCCAGCATTTT.

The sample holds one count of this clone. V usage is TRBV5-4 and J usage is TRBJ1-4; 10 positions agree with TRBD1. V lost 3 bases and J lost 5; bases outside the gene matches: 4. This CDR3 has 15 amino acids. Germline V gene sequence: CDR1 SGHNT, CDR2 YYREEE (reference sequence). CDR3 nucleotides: TGTGCCAGCAGCTCAAGGACAGGGGGAAATGAAAAACTGTTTTTT. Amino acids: CASSSRTGGNEKLFF.

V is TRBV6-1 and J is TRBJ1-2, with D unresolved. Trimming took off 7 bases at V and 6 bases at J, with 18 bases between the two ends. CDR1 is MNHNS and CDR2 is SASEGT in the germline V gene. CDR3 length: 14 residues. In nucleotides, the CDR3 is TGTGCCAGCACCCCGACTGGGGAGGGAGATGGCTACACCTTC. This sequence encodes CASTPTGEGDGYTF.

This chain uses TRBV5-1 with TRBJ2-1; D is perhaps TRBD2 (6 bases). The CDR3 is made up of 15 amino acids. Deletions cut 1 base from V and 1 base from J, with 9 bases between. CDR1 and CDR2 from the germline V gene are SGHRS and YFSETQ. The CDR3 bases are TGCGCCAGCAGCTTGTATCGGGGGTCCTACAATGAGCAGTTCTTC. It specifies CASSLYRGSYNEQFF.

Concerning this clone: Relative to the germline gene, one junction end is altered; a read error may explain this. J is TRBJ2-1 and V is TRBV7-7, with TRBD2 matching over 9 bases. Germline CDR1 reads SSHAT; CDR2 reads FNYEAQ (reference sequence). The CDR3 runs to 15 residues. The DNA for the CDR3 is TGTGCTAGCAGTCCTAGGCTAGCGGGGTCCTATGAGCAGTTCTTC. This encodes CASSPRLAGSYEQFF.